These 14 T cell receptor beta chains were all obtained from the same sample, sequenced in a study of blood T cell repertoires in COVID-19. Some clones are missing from TCRdb's copy, which holds only in-frame ones; the method was immunoSEQ multiplex PCR. Among some 130,000 clones, around three quarters were seen once, and the ten largest hold approximately 3.9%. Sequenced input: peripheral blood. The receptors originated from an elderly woman with acute or convalescent COVID-19.

The genes are TRBV28 and TRBJ2-7; TRBD2 aligns across 13 bases. This CDR3 is built from 13 residues. Germline trimming cut 6 bases from V and 5 bases from J; bases unmatched to any gene: 1. From germline, CDR1 is MDHEN and CDR2 SYDVKM. CDR3 residues: CASSTSGRDEQYF. The CDR3 DNA reads as TGTGCCAGCAGCACTAGCGGGAGGGACGAGCAGTACTTC.

The chain employs TRBV7-9 and TRBJ1-1; 7 bases map to TRBD1. Germline CDR1 and CDR2: SEHNR and FQNEAQ (reference sequence). The CDR3 has 15 amino acids. The trim removed 5 bases at V and 1 base at J, leaving 7 bases unmatched. The CDR3 DNA sequence: TGTGCCAGCAGCGCACAGGGGAGCGGGAACACTGAAGCTTTCTTT. Encoded protein: CASSAQGSGNTEAFF.

The chain uses TRBV19 and TRBJ2-3; 8 positions agree with TRBD2. Germline trimming cut 4 bases from V and 6 bases from J; bases unmatched to any gene: 9. Germline V gene sequence: CDR1 LNHDA, CDR2 SQIVND (reference sequence). The CDR3 contains 15 residues. The CDR3 sequence is CASSTSAGVGDTQYF. CDR3 DNA: TGTGCCAGTAGTACATCAGCGGGAGTTGGGGATACGCAGTATTTT. The variable domain in full, completed from reference TRBV19 and TRBJ2-3, reads DGGITQSPKYLFRKEGQNVTLSCEQNLNHDAMYWYRQDPGQGLRLIYYSQIVNDFQKGDIAEGYSVSREKKESFPLTVTSAQKNPTAFYLCASSTSAGVGDTQYFGPGTRLTVL.

The gene calls are TRBV28 and TRBJ1-1; D possibly corresponds to TRBD1 (6 bases). Germline lookup yields CDR1 MDHEN and CDR2 SYDVKM. The CDR3 totals 13 residues. The germline V and J ends were trimmed by 7 bases and 2 bases, with 11 bases remaining between them. The CDR3 DNA sequence: TGTGCCAGCACCCGGGACAAAAACACTGAAGCTTTCTTT. This translates into CASTRDKNTEAFF.

The chain employs TRBV5-6 and TRBJ1-3, with D possibly matching TRBD1 (6 bases). Germline loops: CDR1 SGHDT, CDR2 YYEEEE. Trimming took off 0 bases at V and 1 base at J, with 14 bases between the two ends. The CDR3 loop spans 17 amino acids. The DNA for the CDR3 is TGTGCCAGCAGCTTGGTTCGCGGTAGGGGGTCTGGAAACACCATATATTTT. Its translation: CASSLVRGRGSGNTIYF.

CDR3 region: CASSQTSAGTVYNEQFF. In nucleotides, the CDR3 is TGTGCCAGCAGCCAAACCAGTGCCGGGACTGTCTACAATGAGCAGTTCTTC. The J gene is TRBJ2-1, the V gene TRBV3-1 (or the pseudogene TRBV3-2); D is possibly TRBD2 (6 bases). Germline V CDR1 and CDR2: LGHDT, YNNKEL (reference sequence). Trimming removed 2 bases from V and 3 bases from J, with 17 bases in between. CDR3 length equals 17 residues.

This clone has only a few counts. The chain employs TRBV5-4 and TRBJ2-3; TRBD2 matches at 10 bases. CDR3 size: 17 residues. V gave up 4 bases and J gave up 7 bases; unmatched junction bases: 15. CDR1 is SGHNT, CDR2 YYREEE, per germline (reference sequence). CDR3 in amino acids: CASSALEAGGPIHTQYF. The CDR3 coding sequence is TGTGCCAGCAGCGCCCTCGAAGCGGGGGGGCCCATTCATACGCAGTATTTT.

This chain connects TRBV6-6 to TRBJ1-6; TRBD1 matches at 8 bases. CDR3 size: 15 residues. The V segment lost 6 bases and the J segment 10 bases; nucleotides outside the gene matches: 11. CDR1 and CDR2 (germline): MNHNY, SVGAGI (reference sequence). The CDR3 region is CASSQRTGRESPLHF. CDR3 DNA: TGTGCCAGCAGCCAAAGGACAGGGAGAGAATCACCCCTCCACTTT.

The V call is TRBV28, the J call TRBJ1-5; 9 bases agree with TRBD1. Germline-derived CDR1 and CDR2 are MDHEN and SYDVKM. The length of the CDR3 is 14 residues. V gave up 4 bases and J gave up 3 bases; unmatched junction bases: 1. CDR3 in amino acids: CASSWDRDNQPQHF. In nucleotides, the CDR3 is TGTGCCAGCAGTTGGGACAGGGACAATCAGCCCCAGCATTTT. The entire variable domain, with the rest obtained from reference TRBV28 and TRBJ1-5, is as follows: DVKVTQSSRYLVKRTGEKVFLECVQDMDHENMFWYRQDPGLGLRLIYFSYDVKMKEKGDIPEGYSVSREKKERFSLILESASTNQTSMYLCASSWDRDNQPQHFGDGTRLSIL.

This sequence joins TRBV7-2 and TRBJ2-6; no clear D gene. Trimming removed 1 base from V and 1 base from J, with 8 bases in between. This CDR3 has 16 residues. Germline V gene lookup returns CDR1 SGHTA and CDR2 FQGNSA. This chain's CDR3 is CASSLDYESGANVLTF. DNA of the CDR3: TGTGCCAGCAGCTTAGATTACGAGTCTGGGGCCAACGTCCTGACTTTC. The whole variable domain, remainder taken from reference TRBV7-2 and TRBJ2-6, is GAGVSQSPSNKVTEKGKDVELRCDPISGHTALYWYRQSLGQGLEFLIYFQGNSAPDKSGLPSDRFSAERTGGSVSTLTIQRTQQEDSAVYLCASSLDYESGANVLTFGAGSRLTVL.

The chain couples TRBV18 to TRBJ1-4; D ambiguous. Trimming stripped 6 bases from V and 8 bases from J, with 19 bases between. The CDR3 totals 15 residues. Per germline, CDR1 KGHSH and CDR2 LQKENI. The CDR3: CASSEGAAVREKLFF. For the CDR3, the DNA is TGTGCCAGCTCGGAAGGAGCCGCCGTTAGGGAAAAACTGTTTTTT.

This clone was found a few times. CDR3 residues: CASSQARTFSGNTIYF. The CDR3 DNA follows: TGTGCCAGCAGCCAGGCCCGGACATTCTCTGGAAACACCATATATTTT. The chain recombines TRBV11-2 with TRBJ1-3, with D possibly matching TRBD1 (5 bases). The germline V and J ends were trimmed by 5 bases and 0 bases, with 14 bases remaining between them. This CDR3 is 16 amino acids long. Germline V CDR1 and CDR2: SGHAT, FQNNGV. Drawing the rest from reference TRBV11-2 and TRBJ1-3, the complete variable domain is EAGVAQSPRYKIIEKRQSVAFWCNPISGHATLYWYQQILGQGPKLLIQFQNNGVVDDSQLPKDRFSAERLKGVDSTLKIQPAKLEDSAVYLCASSQARTFSGNTIYFGEGSWLTVV.

This clone appeared a single time. V usage is TRBV6-1 and J usage is TRBJ2-5, with D possibly being TRBD2 (6 bases). Trimming pared 0 bases from V and 5 bases from J, leaving 10 bases between. The CDR3 runs to 14 residues. The germline V gene has CDR1 MNHNS and CDR2 SASEGT. CDR3 bases: TGTGCCAGCAGTGAAGCCGGCCGGGGGGAGACCCAGTACTTC. This sequence encodes CASSEAGRGETQYF.

The V and J genes are TRBV18 and TRBJ2-3, with 9 bases identical to TRBD1. Looked up from germline, CDR1 is KGHSH and CDR2 is LQKENI. There are 14 residues in the CDR3. J gave up 3 bases and V 4 bases, and 2 bases lay outside the gene matches. CDR3 sequence (DNA): TGTGCCAGCTCACAGGACAGGGGAACAGATACGCAGTATTTT. This gives the protein CASSQDRGTDTQYF.